This T cell receptor beta chain was retrieved from a study of blood T cell repertoires in COVID-19 (dated by TCRdb to 2020 to 2022). Study-wide context: Collaborator samples came from the United States, Italy and Spain and covered acute and convalescent phases of COVID-19. The repertoires were released in a freely available public database meant as a resource for research on the immune response to SARS-CoV-2. Deeply sampled blood TCRbeta repertoires from subjects exposed to, actively infected with, or recovered from COVID-19 were included in the dataset. The prospective study material was composed of cDNA or gDNA derived from T cells, B-cell-depleted T cells, or PBMCs. The samples were drawn from the first 160 participants of the ongoing ImmuneRACE study and from 950 to 1,500 subjects provided by 6 global collaborators. HLA class I and class II types, where available, came from metadata supplied by the sample provider rather than from assay-based typing. A de-identified subject ID, COVID-19 status, age in years and sex were almost always included in the sample metadata. Paper-wide results and their limitations: The quantity of clinical and demographic metadata differed by source and by participant and was supplied without curation.

TCRbeta CDR3 regions were amplified from genomic DNA using the immunoSEQ Assay, a bias-controlled multiplex PCR. For the original study's pipeline: Nucleated cell counts per sample were estimated from amplification of reference gene primers within the assay. Sequence reads were collapsed and filtered to measure the absolute abundance of every unique TCRbeta CDR3 rearrangement. For each sample, productive Simpson clonality was calculated by taking the square root of Simpson's diversity index across productive rearrangements. TCRdb carries this immuneACCESS record with in-frame sequences only. Its versions omit some clonotypes, under half of them owing to an unresolved V gene in the studies checked, with the rest unexplained. That table gives V, J and clone size, and the DNA gave D and trimming. The table for this sample lists more than 45,000 clones; about 86% of them were counted only once. The ten largest account for 2.5% to 3% of the sample.

With regard to this clone: Its cognate antigen has yet to be identified. Base qualities are missing; no much larger clone stands one base away.

Collaborating institutions collected whole blood in K2EDTA tubes following their own protocols. For TCRbeta analysis, collaborator samples were shipped as frozen whole blood, as isolated PBMCs, or as DNA extracted from either sample type. Material: peripheral blood. The receptor was derived from a woman older than 75 with acute or convalescent COVID-19.

The CDR3 sequence is CASSLGGLGSYNSPLHF. The nucleotides are TGCGCCAGCAGCTTGGGCGGCTTGGGCTCCTATAATTCACCCCTCCACTTT. The V and J segments used are TRBV5-1 and TRBJ1-6; the D gene remains uncertain. The germline V gene specifies SGHRS as CDR1 and YFSETQ as CDR2. V loses 0 bases of germline sequence and J loses 0 bases, and the interval between the two ends is 10 bases. From cysteine to phenylalanine, the CDR3 is 17 amino acids long. Left in the record is the CDR3 DNA by itself, 51 bases read in frame from the first base. The full variable domain, with segments outside the CDR3 supplied by the reference TRBV5-1 and TRBJ1-6 proteins, appears as KAGVTQTPRYLIKTRGQQVTLSCSPISGHRSVSWYQQTPGQGLQFLFEYFSETQRNKGNFPGRFSGRQFSNSRSEMNVSTLELGDSALYLCASSLGGLGSYNSPLHFGNGTRLTVT.